Presented here are 14 T cell receptor beta chains from one specimen sequenced in a study of graft-versus-host responses after intestinal transplantation. Processed graft tissue released its intraepithelial and lamina propria lymphocytes. Here immunoSEQ multiplex PCR was the method, and the copy in TCRdb shows in-frame clones only, minus some. The sample holds about 9,600 clones, 80% to 90% seen once. Source: ileum tissue, taken roughly 110 weeks after intestinal transplantation. These receptors were obtained from a human patient who received an intestinal transplant, so some T cells may come from the graft donor.

The gene calls are TRBV7-9 and TRBJ2-2; tentative D call: TRBD2 (6 bases). The CDR3 extends over 19 amino acids. Trimming removed 10 bases from V and 4 bases from J, with 31 bases in between. From germline, CDR1 is SEHNR and CDR2 FQNEAQ (reference sequence). The DNA for the CDR3 is TGTGCCAACACAGCAGGATCAGGGCAGGGAGGATTTGGCACCGGGGAGCTGTTTTTT. Translated: CANTAGSGQGGFGTGELFF. The whole variable domain, filled in from reference TRBV7-9 and TRBJ2-2, reads DTGVSQNPRHKITKRGQNVTFRCDPISEHNRLYWYRQTLGQGPEFLTYFQNEAQLEKSRLLSDRFSAERPKGSFSTLEIQRTEQGDSAMYLCANTAGSGQGGFGTGELFFGEGSRLTVL.

V gene TRBV4-1 combines with J gene TRBJ2-1, with 9 bases that match TRBD1. Germline CDR1 MGHRA, CDR2 YSYEKL. The CDR3 consists of 16 residues. Unmatched junction bases numbered 5, after V lost 4 bases and J lost 1 base. In nucleotides, the CDR3 is TGCGCCAGCAGCCCCGGACAGGGGTTGTCCTACAATGAGCAGTTCTTC. This gives the protein CASSPGQGLSYNEQFF.

The genes are TRBV2 and TRBJ1-1; the D is unclear. This CDR3 spans 15 amino acids. Germline V gives CDR1 SNHLY, CDR2 FYNNEI. Trimming shortened V by 3 bases and J by 1 base, and 12 bases separated the two germline ends. For the CDR3, the DNA is TGTGCCAGCAGTGACTTGTCAGAGGGGAACACTGAAGCTTTCTTT. It encodes CASSDLSEGNTEAFF. Looking up the rest from reference TRBV2 and TRBJ1-1 gives the full variable domain: EPEVTQTPSHQVTQMGQEVILRCVPISNHLYFYWYRQILGQKVEFLVSFYNNEISEKSEIFDDQFSVERPDGSNFTLKIRSTKLEDSAMYFCASSDLSEGNTEAFFGQGTRLTVV.

Points on this clone: The sample contains more than one DNA sequence encoding this CDR3. The chain joins TRBV5-4 to TRBJ2-7; D not resolved. The CDR3 runs 12 residues. The germline V and J ends were trimmed by 2 bases and 5 bases, with 8 bases remaining between them. Germline CDR1 reads SGHNT; CDR2 reads YYREEE (reference sequence). The CDR3 reads CASSFGRNEQYF. In nucleotides, the CDR3 is TGTGCCAGCAGCTTCGGCAGAAACGAGCAGTACTTC. The variable domain in full, completed from reference TRBV5-4 and TRBJ2-7, reads ETGVTQSPTHLIKTRGQQVTLRCSSQSGHNTVSWYQQALGQGPQFIFQYYREEENGRGNFPPRFSGLQFPNYSSELNVNALELDDSALYLCASSFGRNEQYFGPGTRLTVT.

This chain joins TRBV7-9 and TRBJ2-7; perhaps TRBD2 as D (5 bases). Germline loops: CDR1 SEHNR, CDR2 FQNEAQ (reference sequence). With 4 bases removed from V and 5 bases from J, the gap between germline ends came to 18 bases. The CDR3 has 15 amino acids. As DNA, the CDR3 is TGTGCCAGCAGCTCTAATGGGAGAGGGTTCGACGAGCAGTACTTC. Its protein is CASSSNGRGFDEQYF.

Remarks on this clone: This likely comes from a read error, as the CDR3 has no conserved phenylalanine or tryptophan at its end. The limits of the CDR3 on the DNA are not certain, so only TCRdb's listed CDR3 is given. V is TRBV6-6 and J is TRBJ1-6. Germline CDR1 and CDR2: MNHNY and SVGAGI (reference sequence). The CDR3 length equals 8 residues, ends included. This CDR3 reads CASNPYSL.

This chain links TRBV27 with TRBJ2-7, with a tentative D call TRBD1 (6 bases). This CDR3 region has 14 residues. Germline assignment: CDR1 MNHEY and CDR2 SMNVEV (reference sequence). Trimming removed 8 bases from V and 3 bases from J, with 17 bases in between. Written as DNA, the CDR3 is TGTGCCAGCTGGCGGCCAGGGGATCGCTACGAGCAGTACTTC. Translation: CASWRPGDRYEQYF.

V usage is TRBV6-5 and J usage is TRBJ2-7; D not resolved. The CDR3 is 12 residues long. Trimming pared 6 bases from V and 7 bases from J, leaving 13 bases between. In germline, CDR1 is MNHEY, CDR2 SVGAGI. The CDR3 here is CASSLQSREQYF. The CDR3 nucleotides are TGTGCCAGCAGCCTACAGTCTCGGGAGCAGTACTTC.

The chain is built from TRBV5-6 and TRBJ2-3, with D perhaps TRBD1 (5 bases). Trimming took off 0 bases at V and 4 bases at J, with 6 bases between the two ends. This CDR3 spans 13 amino acids. Looked up from germline, CDR1 is SGHDT and CDR2 is YYEEEE. Here the CDR3 reads CASSLAGPDTQYF. CDR3 nucleotides: TGTGCCAGCAGCTTGGCAGGGCCAGATACGCAGTATTTT.

The chain is built from TRBV7-9 and TRBJ2-3, with D maybe TRBD1 (5 bases). This CDR3 region has 14 residues. Germline-derived CDR1 and CDR2 are SEHNR and FQNEAQ (reference sequence). V dropped 4 bases and J dropped 3 bases, with 11 bases sitting between them. DNA of the CDR3: TGTGCCAGCAGCTCTTCAGGGCCGACAGATACGCAGTATTTT. Its protein product is CASSSSGPTDTQYF.

The V and J genes are TRBV14 and TRBJ2-1, with 7 bases matching TRBD2. The length of the CDR3 is 14 residues. Germline V lookup: CDR1 SGHDN, CDR2 FVKESK. V trimming: 5 bases; J trimming: 8 bases; junction bases outside the gene matches: 9. CDR3 in DNA: TGTGCCAGCAGCTTGGAGGGAGGGGCATATGAGCAGTTCTTC. It is translated as CASSLEGGAYEQFF.

The chain combines TRBV2 with TRBJ2-1; no definite D call. Germline CDR1 and CDR2: SNHLY and FYNNEI. The CDR3 is made up of 13 amino acids. V gave up 6 bases and J gave up 9 bases, with 15 bases separating them. CDR3 region: CASRGLPPAEQFF. CDR3 DNA: TGTGCCAGCAGAGGCCTACCCCCCGCTGAGCAGTTCTTC. Based on the CDR3 plus reference TRBV2 and TRBJ2-1, the full variable domain is EPEVTQTPSHQVTQMGQEVILRCVPISNHLYFYWYRQILGQKVEFLVSFYNNEISEKSEIFDDQFSVERPDGSNFTLKIRSTKLEDSAMYFCASRGLPPAEQFFGPGTRLTVL.

The J gene is TRBJ2-3, the V gene TRBV18; unclear D gene. V was pared by 0 bases and J by 7 bases, with 14 bases between. CDR1 is KGHSH, CDR2 LQKENI, per germline. The CDR3 runs to 15 residues. Written as DNA, the CDR3 is TGTGCCAGCTCACCACCTAACAGCCCCGAAAATACGCAGTATTTT. The encoded protein is CASSPPNSPENTQYF.

The CDR3 sequence is CASSEPYLGGRAINEQFF. The CDR3 DNA reads TGCGCCAGCAGTGAGCCCTACCTAGGGGGGAGGGCGATCAATGAGCAGTTCTTC. The gene calls are TRBV10-2 and TRBJ2-1, with D possibly matching TRBD2 (7 bases). Trimming pared 2 bases from V and 6 bases from J, leaving 23 bases between. The V gene's germline CDR1 is WSHSY and CDR2 SAAADI. The CDR3 spans 18 residues.